This entry concerns a single T cell receptor beta chain. CDR3 length: 14 residues. CDR1 LNHDA and CDR2 SQIVND come from the germline V gene (reference sequence). Trimming pared 10 bases from V and 7 bases from J, leaving 20 bases between. This sample is drawn from a study of OX40 agonist ivuxolimab in advanced cancers. Across the study: Partial responses occurred in three patients (one hepatocellular carcinoma, two cutaneous melanoma).

Some clones are missing from TCRdb's copy, which holds only in-frame ones; the method was immunoSEQ multiplex PCR. Among about 76,000 clones listed, approximately 80% were seen once. The sequencing here drew on CD4+ or CD8+ T cells sorted from blood, taken in a trial of the OX40 agonist ivuxolimab. The clonotype originates from an adult with an advanced solid tumor such as melanoma, head and neck, liver or kidney cancer. The chain is built from TRBV19 and TRBJ2-4; D gene uncertain. The DNA for the CDR3 is TGTGCCACCACTCGAACCGGACGGGCGAACATTCAGTACTTC. This encodes CATTRTGRANIQYF. The full variable domain, completed using reference TRBV19 and TRBJ2-4, is DGGITQSPKYLFRKEGQNVTLSCEQNLNHDAMYWYRQDPGQGLRLIYYSQIVNDFQKGDIAEGYSVSREKKESFPLTVTSAQKNPTAFYLCATTRTGRANIQYFGAGTRLSVL.